Presented here are 19 T cell receptor beta chains from one specimen sequenced in a study of control samples from healthy donors and cancer patients (dated by TCRdb to the early 2020s). The receptor library was made with the immunoSEQ multiplex PCR assay. This immuneACCESS table, as held by TCRdb, lists in-frame sequences with V and J called but not all clones. Of the missing ones, under half trace to an unresolved V gene in checked studies; the others have no known cause. Here the sample has fewer than 200,000 clones; around nine tenths occur a single time. The leading ten clones occupy approximately 1.5% of the sample. Source material: blood. The source is a man aged 30 to 45 in good health.

V gene TRBV18 combines with J gene TRBJ2-1; D is ambiguous. CDR3 length: 17 amino acids. Germline V gives CDR1 KGHSH, CDR2 LQKENI. Deletions cut 3 bases from V and 7 bases from J, with 22 bases between. The CDR3 sequence: CASSPGRSGPIKNEQFF. The DNA of the CDR3 is TGTGCCAGCTCACCGGGTAGGTCGGGTCCTATTAAAAATGAGCAGTTCTTC.

This rearrangement joins TRBV5-1 to TRBJ1-6; D not resolved. The V gene lost 4 bases and the J gene lost 3 bases, with 14 bases spanning the gap. CDR3 length: 16 amino acids. Germline CDR1 and CDR2: SGHRS and YFSETQ. CDR3 region: CASSDTRGFYNSPLHF. The CDR3, as DNA: TGCGCCAGCAGCGACACACGAGGCTTCTATAATTCACCCCTCCACTTT.

The count of this clone is one. The chain links TRBV6-5 to TRBJ1-1; D is possibly TRBD1 (5 bases). Trimming stripped 2 bases from V and 5 bases from J, with 15 bases between. This CDR3 is built from 15 residues. The germline V gene encodes CDR1 MNHEY and CDR2 SVGAGI. The CDR3 DNA follows: TGTGCCAGCAGTTACATCCAGGGAGGTACGACTGAAGCTTTCTTT. This sequence encodes CASSYIQGGTTEAFF.

The V gene is TRBV5-4, the J gene TRBJ2-1, with 7 bases matching TRBD2. V trimming: 2 bases; J trimming: 4 bases; junction bases outside the gene matches: 6. This CDR3 contains 15 residues. Germline CDR1 is SGHNT and CDR2 is YYREEE (reference sequence). The CDR3 sequence is CASSFGLAGYNEQFF. CDR3 coding DNA: TGTGCCAGCAGCTTCGGTTTAGCGGGTTACAATGAGCAGTTCTTC. Based on the CDR3 plus reference TRBV5-4 and TRBJ2-1, the full variable domain is ETGVTQSPTHLIKTRGQQVTLRCSSQSGHNTVSWYQQALGQGPQFIFQYYREEENGRGNFPPRFSGLQFPNYSSELNVNALELDDSALYLCASSFGLAGYNEQFFGPGTRLTVL.

V usage is TRBV27 and J usage is TRBJ2-3, with D possibly being TRBD2 (6 bases). Per the germline V gene, CDR1 is MNHEY and CDR2 is SMNVEV (reference sequence). Between the trimmed V and J ends, which lost 1 base and 0 bases, there was a span of 8 bases. The length of the CDR3 is 15 residues. In DNA, the CDR3 is TGTGCCAGCAGTTTATGGCGGGGTAGCACAGATACGCAGTATTTT. Encoded protein: CASSLWRGSTDTQYF.

The V call is TRBV29-1, the J call TRBJ2-2; maybe TRBD1 (6 bases). Trimming stripped 5 bases from V and 2 bases from J, with 9 bases between. CDR1 and CDR2 (germline): SQVTM, ANQGSEA. The CDR3 covers 13 residues. CDR3 nucleotides: TGCAGCGTTAAACAGGGTAACACCGGGGAGCTGTTTTTT. It specifies CSVKQGNTGELFF.

The chain has TRBV7-9 and TRBJ1-1; no clear D gene. V lost 4 bases and J 2 bases, leaving 8 bases between the germline ends. CDR3 size: 13 residues. Germline CDR1 is SEHNR and CDR2 is FQNEAQ (reference sequence). Here the CDR3 DNA reads TGTGCCAGCAGCTCATTGTTAAACACTGAAGCTTTCTTT. Residues: CASSSLLNTEAFF.

V and J are TRBV10-3 and TRBJ1-1; maybe TRBD1 (6 bases). The CDR3 has 14 amino acids. The germline V and J ends were trimmed by 6 bases and 1 base, with 12 bases remaining between them. Looked up from germline, CDR1 is ENHRY and CDR2 is SYGVKD. The CDR3 DNA follows: TGTGCCATCAGAGGCGGGGGCACGAACACTGAAGCTTTCTTT. Protein: CAIRGGGTNTEAFF.

The V and J genes are TRBV30 and TRBJ1-4; 7 nucleotides match TRBD1. This CDR3 is 17 amino acids long. Germline assignment: CDR1 GTSNPN and CDR2 SVGIG (reference sequence). Trimming at V came to 0 bases and at J to 0 bases, leaving 7 bases not matched to a gene. The CDR3 sequence: CAWSVRQGFATNEKLFF. The CDR3 DNA reads TGTGCCTGGAGTGTGAGACAGGGCTTTGCAACTAATGAAAAACTGTTTTTT.

This clone was seen once. V is TRBV1 and J is TRBJ1-2; the DNA was not used to check the table's D call, TRBD1. TRBV1 is listed as a pseudogene. The CDR3 has 13 amino acids. CDR3 residues: CTSQGADPYGYTF. Here the CDR3 DNA reads TGCACCAGCCAGGGGGCCGATCCCTATGGCTACACCTTC.

As regards this clone: Other DNA sequences from this sample encode an identical CDR3 as well. The J gene is TRBJ1-1, the V gene TRBV7-3, with TRBD1 matching 9 bases. V was clipped by 5 bases and J by 0 bases; unmatched bases: 4. The V gene's germline CDR1 is SGHTA and CDR2 FQGTGA. The CDR3 contains 15 residues. CDR3 region: CASSATGGLNTEAFF. CDR3 bases: TGTGCCAGCAGCGCCACAGGGGGCCTGAACACTGAAGCTTTCTTT.

CDR3 sequence (DNA): TGTGCCAGCAGCCGTCAAAAAGGCACTGAAGCTTTCTTT. Translated, it gives CASSRQKGTEAFF. The chain carries TRBV27 and TRBJ1-1; D gene ambiguous. Germline lookup yields CDR1 MNHEY and CDR2 SMNVEV (reference sequence). V was pared by 6 bases and J by 4 bases, with 12 bases between. The CDR3 is made up of 13 amino acids.

A remark on this clone: This is likely an artifact of a read error, given a far larger clone one base away. The chain joins TRBV11-2 to TRBJ1-1, with a tentative D call TRBD1 (6 bases). CDR3 length: 14 amino acids. Germline V CDR1 and CDR2: SGHAT, FQNNGV. V lost 6 bases to trimming and J lost 0 bases, with 11 bases between them. CDR3 in DNA: TGTGCCAGCAGTCCAGGGGTAATGAACACTGAAGCTTTCTTT. Translating gives CASSPGVMNTEAFF.

The chain carries TRBV5-6 and TRBJ2-7; maybe TRBD1 (5 bases). V was trimmed by 0 bases and J by 5 bases, leaving 12 bases between them. The V gene's germline CDR1 is SGHDT and CDR2 YYEEEE. The CDR3 loop spans 14 amino acids. CDR3 in DNA: TGTGCCAGCAGCTTGGTTCGCAGGGCGGACGAGCAGTACTTC. Amino acids: CASSLVRRADEQYF.

The J gene is TRBJ2-4, the V gene TRBV28; the D call may be TRBD1 or TRBD2 (5 bases each). The CDR3 runs 14 residues. The V end was cut by 2 bases, the J end by 8 bases, with 13 bases between. Germline CDR1 and CDR2: MDHEN and SYDVKM. The CDR3 DNA is TGTGCCAGCAGTTTAGAACGGGTGGGGGACATTCAGTACTTC. Its protein product is CASSLERVGDIQYF.

This chain connects TRBV11-2 to TRBJ2-1, with D perhaps assigned TRBD1 or TRBD2 (5 bases each). This CDR3 has 15 residues. CDR1 is SGHAT, CDR2 FQNNGV, per germline. The V end lost 6 bases, the J end lost 4 bases, and 16 bases lay between the germline ends. CDR3: CASRPGTSSYNEQFF. CDR3 sequence (DNA): TGTGCCAGCAGGCCCGGGACCTCCTCTTACAATGAGCAGTTCTTC.

The chain carries TRBV6-6 and TRBJ2-7; weak D call: TRBD1 (6 bases). This CDR3 is built from 14 residues. V was cut by 4 bases and J by 7 bases, with 17 bases left in between. CDR1 and CDR2 from the germline V gene are MNHNY and SVGAGI (reference sequence). DNA of the CDR3: TGTGCCAGCAGTTCCTCGACAGGCCCCGGGGAGCAGTACTTC. Amino acid sequence: CASSSSTGPGEQYF.

This chain uses TRBV19 with TRBJ2-3; TRBD2 matches 10 bases. Germline CDR1 and CDR2: LNHDA and SQIVND (reference sequence). The ends lost 4 bases at V and 4 bases at J; junction bases unmatched: 5. The CDR3 is 15 amino acids. CDR3 sequence (DNA): TGTGCCAGTAGTACCCAGCGGGGGGGCGCAGATACGCAGTATTTT. Translation: CASSTQRGGADTQYF.

This chain connects TRBV14 to TRBJ1-3; 7 bases fit TRBD1. Germline V lookup: CDR1 SGHDN, CDR2 FVKESK. The CDR3 sequence is 15 residues long. Trimming took 6 bases from V and 0 from J; bases not matched to a gene: 5. The CDR3 DNA sequence: TGTGCCAGCAGTCCAGGGGGTTACTCTGGAAACACCATATATTTT. Residues: CASSPGGYSGNTIYF.